This T cell receptor beta chain derives from a study of tumor-infiltrating lymphocytes in primary liver carcinoma. Study as a whole: Patients underwent resection of primary liver carcinoma. There were roughly 3.65 to 7.13 million productive TCRbeta reads per sample, a yield similar across tissue types. Study observations and caveats: Tumor-adjacent and tumor-blood pairs shared a smaller degree of overlap than tumor region pairs. Top-250-clone fractions were significantly higher in tumors than in blood (p = 0.039).

Extraction also yielded germline DNA, while blood RNA was obtained from unsorted whole blood. Total RNA amounting to 500 ng was the source from which TCR beta cDNA was made with a constant-region primer. Slightly modified ARM-PCR with three nested multiplex PCR rounds yielded TCR beta libraries. TRBV1-TRBV30 forward primers and a C-beta reverse primer were used in the first two PCR rounds, which each ran for about 10 cycles. TCRdb itself ran the multiplex PCR reads through MiXCR, one entry per CDR3 protein. Of approximately 210,000 distinct CDR3 sequences listed, 65% are singletons. Points on this clonotype: The target antigen is unknown.

The ends lost 4 bases at V and 13 bases at J; junction bases unmatched: 9. The CDR3 runs 13 residues. The germline V gene encodes CDR1 SQVTM and CDR2 ANQGSEA. The sequenced sample was peripheral blood. The chain uses TRBV29-1 and TRBJ2-1, with 11 bases that match TRBD2. This TCR came from a woman aged 55 to 70 with primary liver carcinoma and hepatitis B virus infection. The CDR3 protein is CSVASGRPREQFF. The CDR3 DNA is TGCAGCGTTGCTAGCGGGAGGCCTCGGGAACAGTTCTTC.